These 28 T cell receptor beta chains share one sample of origin, sequenced in a study of blood T cell repertoires in COVID-19. Produced via immunoSEQ multiplex PCR; TCRdb's table is partial and in-frame only. Of some 200,000 clones listed, roughly 90% are singletons. The sample comprised PBMCs or T cells enriched from blood (not recorded which). These receptors were obtained from a man aged 18 to 29 with acute COVID-19.

Only one count was recorded for this clone. The CDR3 DNA follows: TGTGCCAGCGGACAGTACAATGAGCAGTTCTTC. Translating gives CASGQYNEQFF. The gene calls are TRBV11-3 and TRBJ2-1; D may be TRBD1 (6 bases). V was cut by 8 bases and J by 4 bases, with 6 bases left in between. This CDR3 spans 11 amino acids. The V gene's germline CDR1 is SGHNT and CDR2 YENEEA.

This clone came up a few times. The V gene is TRBV28, the J gene TRBJ1-4, with TRBD1 identical over 7 bases. Per germline, CDR1 MDHEN and CDR2 SYDVKM. CDR3 length equals 16 residues. Trimming took 7 bases from V and 7 from J; bases not matched to a gene: 15. The CDR3 DNA is TGTGCCAGCACCCCTAGTGACAGGGCATCGGGTGAAAAACTGTTTTTT. It yields the protein CASTPSDRASGEKLFF.

The chain recombines TRBV7-9 with TRBJ2-6; D not resolved. V shed 1 base and J shed 8 bases, with 18 bases lying between them. The CDR3 is 17 residues long. Germline V lookup: CDR1 SEHNR, CDR2 FQNEAQ (reference sequence). The CDR3 DNA follows: TGTGCCAGCAGCTTAGAGGCGGCGGTGAGCAGCACCAACGTCCTGACTTTC. It specifies CASSLEAAVSSTNVLTF.

CDR3: CASSEDRGREYEQYF. DNA of the CDR3: TGTGCCAGCAGTGAGGACAGGGGGCGCGAATACGAGCAGTACTTC. This rearrangement joins TRBV25-1 to TRBJ2-7; TRBD1 agrees at 11 bases. The CDR3 loop spans 15 amino acids. V lost 3 bases to trimming and J lost 4 bases; unmatched junction nucleotides: 5. Germline assignment: CDR1 MGHDK and CDR2 SYGVNS.

This chain uses TRBV5-6 with TRBJ2-7; D perhaps matches TRBD2 (5 bases). Deletions cut 3 bases from V and 6 bases from J, with 22 bases between. Germline CDR1 reads SGHDT; CDR2 reads YYEEEE. CDR3 size: 16 residues. The CDR3 reads CASSWRSGEISSEQYF. Here the CDR3 DNA reads TGTGCCAGCAGCTGGCGATCCGGGGAGATCTCCAGCGAGCAGTACTTC. Full variable domain (rest looked up from reference TRBV5-6 and TRBJ2-7): DAGVTQSPTHLIKTRGQQVTLRCSPKSGHDTVSWYQQALGQGPQFIFQYYEEEERQRGNFPDRFSGHQFPNYSSELNVNALLLGDSALYLCASSWRSGEISSEQYFGPGTRLTVT.

This clone was seen a handful of times. The chain combines TRBV5-4 with TRBJ1-4; 8 nucleotides match TRBD1. Germline CDR1 and CDR2: SGHNT and YYREEE (reference sequence). The CDR3 is 16 amino acids. The V segment lost 2 bases and the J segment 5 bases; nucleotides outside the gene matches: 8. The CDR3 sequence is CASSFSLGQANEKLFF. CDR3 coding DNA: TGTGCCAGCAGCTTTTCTTTGGGACAGGCAAATGAAAAACTGTTTTTT.

The CDR3 is CASSSGTGIYEQYF. The CDR3 region has the DNA TGTGCCAGCAGTTCCGGGACAGGGATCTACGAGCAGTACTTC. The rearrangement uses TRBV28 and TRBJ2-7; the match to TRBD1 covers 9 bases. Germline V CDR1 and CDR2: MDHEN, SYDVKM. CDR3 length: 14 residues. The J segment lost 3 bases and the V segment lost 4 bases, leaving 4 bases of the junction unmatched. The complete variable domain, with remaining parts taken from reference TRBV28 and TRBJ2-7, reads DVKVTQSSRYLVKRTGEKVFLECVQDMDHENMFWYRQDPGLGLRLIYFSYDVKMKEKGDIPEGYSVSREKKERFSLILESASTNQTSMYLCASSSGTGIYEQYFGPGTRLTVT.

This rearrangement joins TRBV19 to TRBJ2-3; 10 bases are a match to TRBD2. The CDR3 extends over 16 amino acids. Germline CDR1 reads LNHDA; CDR2 reads SQIVND (reference sequence). After removal of 4 bases from V and 4 bases from J, the junction contained 8 bases not matched to a gene. CDR3 region: CASSSSLAGSADTQYF. In DNA, the CDR3 is TGTGCCAGTAGTAGTTCACTAGCGGGATCGGCAGATACGCAGTATTTT.

V gene TRBV11-3 combines with J gene TRBJ1-2; 8 bases line up with TRBD1. The CDR3 spans 15 residues. Germline CDR1 is SGHNT and CDR2 is YENEEA. V was pared by 5 bases and J by 4 bases, with 9 bases of the junction left unmatched. The CDR3 DNA reads TGTGCCAGCAGCGCACTCCAGGGGGCGGCCTATGGCTACACCTTC. This encodes CASSALQGAAYGYTF.

This chain connects TRBV18 to TRBJ1-2; a weak D match, TRBD1 (6 bases). CDR1 is KGHSH, CDR2 LQKENI, per germline. This CDR3 contains 16 residues. The ends were cut back, 6 bases at V and 6 bases at J, with 23 bases in the middle. The CDR3 here is CASSPATDSPVDGYTF. The CDR3 DNA follows: TGTGCCAGCTCTCCCGCGACGGACAGCCCAGTGGATGGCTACACCTTC.

In its sample, this clone was seen a few times. V usage is TRBV6-2 or TRBV6-3 and J usage is TRBJ2-2; a weak D match, TRBD1 (6 bases). From germline, CDR1 is MNHEY and CDR2 SVGEGT. CDR3 length equals 15 residues. The germline V and J ends were trimmed by 4 bases and 3 bases, with 12 bases remaining between them. The chain's CDR3 is CASSSGQHHTGELFF. Here the CDR3 DNA reads TGTGCCAGCAGTTCCGGACAGCATCACACCGGGGAGCTGTTTTTT.

This rearrangement joins TRBV6-5 to TRBJ2-7, with 9 positions matching TRBD1. Germline CDR1 is MNHEY and CDR2 is SVGAGI. Trimming at V came to 6 bases and at J to 3 bases, leaving 6 bases not matched to a gene. This CDR3 region has 14 residues. Written as DNA, the CDR3 is TGTGCCAGCAGCCCAACAGGGGGCTACTACGAGCAGTACTTC. Amino acids: CASSPTGGYYEQYF.

This rearrangement joins TRBV5-4 to TRBJ2-1, with 9 bases lining up with TRBD1. This CDR3 comprises 14 residues. Germline V lookup: CDR1 SGHNT, CDR2 YYREEE (reference sequence). V shed 9 bases and J 7 bases; nucleotides not matched to a gene: 11. The CDR3 bases are TGTGCCACCTCTGGATGGGACAGGGATAATGAGCAGTTCTTC. This gives the protein CATSGWDRDNEQFF. The variable domain in full, completed from reference TRBV5-4 and TRBJ2-1, reads ETGVTQSPTHLIKTRGQQVTLRCSSQSGHNTVSWYQQALGQGPQFIFQYYREEENGRGNFPPRFSGLQFPNYSSELNVNALELDDSALYLCATSGWDRDNEQFFGPGTRLTVL.

The CDR3 reads CASSLWRVGEQFF. CDR3 DNA sequence: TGTGCCAGCAGTTTATGGAGGGTAGGTGAGCAGTTCTTC. This chain links TRBV27 with TRBJ2-1; possibly TRBD2 for D (6 bases). Germline-derived CDR1 and CDR2 are MNHEY and SMNVEV (reference sequence). The ends were cut back, 1 base at V and 9 bases at J, with 10 bases in the middle. CDR3 length equals 13 residues.

This clone occurred a few times. The chain uses TRBV30 and TRBJ1-1; D is possibly TRBD1 (6 bases). This CDR3 is built from 11 residues. V shed 4 bases and J shed 6 bases, with 9 bases lying between them. Germline CDR1 and CDR2: GTSNPN and SVGIG (reference sequence). CDR3 residues: CAWNRVPEAFF. Written as DNA, the CDR3 is TGTGCCTGGAACAGGGTGCCTGAAGCTTTCTTT.

The chain links TRBV5-8 to TRBJ1-1; unclear D gene. CDR1 SGHTS and CDR2 YDEGEE come from the germline V gene. Trimming took off 4 bases at V and 4 bases at J, with 20 bases between the two ends. The CDR3 contains 16 residues. The CDR3 DNA is TGTGCCAGCAGCCTAGATCCGGAGGTCCTTGGCACTGAAGCTTTCTTT. Encoded protein: CASSLDPEVLGTEAFF.

The rearrangement links TRBV19 to TRBJ2-1; D is perhaps TRBD2 (6 bases). Germline values: CDR1 LNHDA, CDR2 SQIVND (reference sequence). The CDR3 covers 14 residues. The V end lost 7 bases, the J end lost 5 bases, and 15 bases lay between the germline ends. The CDR3 DNA reads TGTGCCAGTACCTCGGGAGATCTCAACAATGAGCAGTTCTTC. It is translated as CASTSGDLNNEQFF.

The chain joins TRBV9 to TRBJ1-1; 7 bases are a match to TRBD1. The CDR3 extends over 15 amino acids. The V gene's germline CDR1 is SGDLS and CDR2 YYNGEE. V trimming: 3 bases; J trimming: 3 bases; junction bases outside the gene matches: 8. The CDR3 is CASSARQGTYTEAFF. DNA for the CDR3: TGTGCCAGCAGCGCACGACAGGGCACCTACACTGAAGCTTTCTTT.

This sequence joins TRBV19 and TRBJ2-7; 8 bases are shared with TRBD2. The V gene end was trimmed by 3 bases and the J gene end by 6 bases; junction bases not matched to a gene: 7. Germline V gene lookup returns CDR1 LNHDA and CDR2 SQIVND (reference sequence). The CDR3 has 14 residues. The CDR3 DNA follows: TGTGCCAGTAGTATTAGTAGCGGGATTAGCGAGCAGTACTTC. This encodes CASSISSGISEQYF.

This chain links TRBV7-8 with TRBJ1-2; possibly TRBD1 for D (5 bases). This CDR3 has 15 amino acids. V lost 1 base and J lost 1, with 10 bases in between. The germline CDR1 and CDR2 sequences are SGHVS and FQNEAQ. DNA of the CDR3: TGTGCCAGCAGCTTAGGGGCAGGGTTTAACTATGGCTACACCTTC. Encoded protein: CASSLGAGFNYGYTF.

The rearrangement joins TRBV27 to TRBJ2-7; a possible D gene is TRBD2 (6 bases). Per the germline V gene, CDR1 is MNHEY and CDR2 is SMNVEV (reference sequence). The V end lost 6 bases, the J end lost 5 bases, and 17 bases lay between the germline ends. The CDR3 totals 14 residues. The CDR3 sequence: CASSPRDSLHEQYF. The DNA of the CDR3 is TGTGCCAGCAGCCCCAGGGACTCCCTCCACGAGCAGTACTTC.

This clone has a count of ten or more. The chain employs TRBV6-5 and TRBJ1-3; D may be TRBD1 (6 bases). The CDR3 totals 15 residues. Trimming shortened V by 7 bases and J by 0 bases, and 13 bases separated the two germline ends. The V gene's germline CDR1 is MNHEY and CDR2 SVGAGI. DNA of the CDR3: TGTGCCAGCACTCGACAGGTTGACTCTGGAAACACCATATATTTT. This gives the protein CASTRQVDSGNTIYF.

The chain carries TRBV7-8 and TRBJ2-7; 7 nucleotides align to TRBD1. V dropped 5 bases and J dropped 1; count of bases not matched to a gene: 5. The CDR3 consists of 14 residues. CDR1 SGHVS and CDR2 FQNEAQ come from the germline V gene. CDR3 in amino acids: CASSLGTASYEQYF. The CDR3 nucleotides read TGTGCCAGCAGCCTCGGGACAGCATCCTACGAGCAGTACTTC.

The V gene is TRBV7-3, the J gene TRBJ2-5; D is uncertain. Trimming left V 5 bases short and J 4 bases short, with 11 bases between. Germline V lookup: CDR1 SGHTA, CDR2 FQGTGA. The CDR3 length is 13 residues. This CDR3 reads CASSASFRETQYF. CDR3 nucleotides: TGTGCCAGCAGCGCCTCCTTTAGAGAGACCCAGTACTTC.

This clone was counted a few times. The chain is built from TRBV9 and TRBJ1-1; TRBD1 is a possible D gene (5 bases). The CDR3 spans 14 residues. V was pared by 5 bases and J by 1 base, with 12 bases between. Germline lookup yields CDR1 SGDLS and CDR2 YYNGEE. CDR3 sequence (DNA): TGTGCCAGCAGTAACCCTCAGGGGAACACTGAAGCTTTCTTT. Encoded protein: CASSNPQGNTEAFF.

This chain connects TRBV7-9 to TRBJ1-3; D not resolved. Germline CDR1 is SEHNR and CDR2 is FQNEAQ (reference sequence). V was cut by 1 base and J by 0 bases, with 4 bases left in between. The CDR3 length is 14 residues. The CDR3 sequence: CASSLGASGNTIYF. DNA of the CDR3: TGTGCCAGCAGCTTAGGGGCCTCTGGAAACACCATATATTTT.

The V call is TRBV29-1, the J call TRBJ1-2; D is perhaps TRBD1 (5 bases). Germline V CDR1 and CDR2: SQVTM, ANQGSEA. The V and J ends lost 5 bases and 6 bases respectively, with 16 bases between them. The CDR3 is 13 residues long. CDR3 sequence (DNA): TGCAGCGTTAGCTTGGCCGGGGGGAATGGCTACACCTTC. Translation: CSVSLAGGNGYTF.

In nucleotides, the CDR3 is TGTGCCAGCAGTTACGTTAGCTGGCAGCCTAATGAAAAACTGTTTTTT. Encoded protein: CASSYVSWQPNEKLFF. V and J are TRBV6-6 and TRBJ1-4; D not certain. This CDR3 comprises 16 residues. The V gene's germline CDR1 is MNHNY and CDR2 SVGAGI (reference sequence). The V end lost 2 bases, the J end lost 3 bases, and 13 bases lay between the germline ends.